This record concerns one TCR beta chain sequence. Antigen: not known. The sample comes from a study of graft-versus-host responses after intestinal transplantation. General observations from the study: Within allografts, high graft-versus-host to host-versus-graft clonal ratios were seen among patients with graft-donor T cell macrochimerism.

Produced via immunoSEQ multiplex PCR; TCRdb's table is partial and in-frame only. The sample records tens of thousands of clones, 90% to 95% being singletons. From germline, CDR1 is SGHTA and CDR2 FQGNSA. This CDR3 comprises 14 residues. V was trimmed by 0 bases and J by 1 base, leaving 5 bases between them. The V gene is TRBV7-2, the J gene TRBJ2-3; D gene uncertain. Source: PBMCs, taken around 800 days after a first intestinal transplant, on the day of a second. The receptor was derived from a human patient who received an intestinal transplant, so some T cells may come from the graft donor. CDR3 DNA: TGTGCCAGCAGCTTAGCGTCCGGCACAGATACGCAGTATTTT. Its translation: CASSLASGTDTQYF.